Listed below are T cell receptor beta chains from one sample, sequenced in a study of blood T cells in healthy people across ages. TCRdb reprocessed the 5' RACE reads via MiXCR and lists one record per CDR3 protein. The data show fewer than 1.5 million distinct CDR3 sequences, 35% to 45% seen once. Sequencing input: blood. These receptors were obtained from a woman aged 18-29 years in good health. CDR3s include the opening cysteine and the closing phenylalanine or tryptophan. Each record gives: CDR3 protein, CDR3 DNA, D gene, J gene, clone size, V gene. The D gene is left open where the match is weak. Clone size is shown for a subset of rows, as once, few, many or a class of expanded clone.

CDR3 protein: CSARDTQVYEQYF; CDR3 DNA: TGCAGTGCTAGGGACACGCAGGTCTACGAGCAGTACTTC; D gene: NA; J gene: TRBJ2-7; clone size: NA; V gene: TRBV20-1
CDR3 protein: CAIAPASGSYEQYF; CDR3 DNA: TGTGCCATTGCTCCGGCTAGCGGGAGTTACGAGCAGTACTTC; D gene: TRBD2; J gene: TRBJ2-7; clone size: NA; V gene: TRBV10-3
CDR3 protein: CASSYPTRNEQFF; CDR3 DNA: TGTGCCAGCAGTTACCCAACCCGGAATGAGCAGTTCTTC; D gene: NA; J gene: TRBJ2-1; clone size: few; V gene: TRBV6-5
CDR3 protein: CASSSTPGRGGSPLHF; CDR3 DNA: TGTGCCAGCAGTTCTACCCCGGGCCGGGGGGGATCACCCCTCCACTTT; D gene: NA; J gene: TRBJ1-6; clone size: NA; V gene: TRBV6-5
CDR3 protein: CAGRSAGGGNEQFF; CDR3 DNA: TGTGCCGGCAGATCAGCGGGAGGGGGGAATGAGCAGTTCTTC; D gene: TRBD2; J gene: TRBJ2-1; clone size: NA; V gene: TRBV12-3/TRBV12-4
CDR3 protein: CASSFPAGTRSNEQFF; CDR3 DNA: TGTGCCAGCAGTTTCCCGGCCGGGACTAGGTCCAATGAGCAGTTCTTC; D gene: TRBD2; J gene: TRBJ2-1; clone size: few; V gene: TRBV12-3/TRBV12-4
CDR3 protein: CPSSSIGLAGAHTGELFF; CDR3 DNA: TGTCCCAGCAGCTCGATTGGACTAGCGGGGGCCCACACCGGGGAGCTGTTTTTT; D gene: TRBD2; J gene: TRBJ2-2; clone size: NA; V gene: TRBV28
CDR3 protein: CASSQGQGGQGGAYEQYF; CDR3 DNA: TGTGCCAGCAGCCAAGGCCAAGGCGGACAGGGTGGCGCCTACGAGCAGTACTTC; D gene: TRBD1; J gene: TRBJ2-7; clone size: NA; V gene: TRBV4-2
CDR3 protein: CASSGDRAAGELFF; CDR3 DNA: TGCGCCAGCAGTGGGGACAGGGCGGCCGGGGAGCTGTTTTTT; D gene: TRBD1; J gene: TRBJ2-2; clone size: NA; V gene: TRBV5-1
CDR3 protein: CASSATGGPWNEQFF; CDR3 DNA: TGTGCCAGCAGCGCCACGGGAGGGCCTTGGAATGAGCAGTTCTTC; D gene: TRBD2; J gene: TRBJ2-1; clone size: NA; V gene: TRBV9
CDR3 protein: CASRVTPSTDTQYF; CDR3 DNA: TGTGCCAGCAGGGTTACCCCTAGCACAGATACGCAGTATTTT; D gene: NA; J gene: TRBJ2-3; clone size: few; V gene: TRBV2
CDR3 protein: CASSLGTGGLGYTF; CDR3 DNA: TGTGCCAGCAGTCTAGGGACAGGGGGCCTTGGCTACACCTTC; D gene: TRBD1; J gene: TRBJ1-2; clone size: NA; V gene: TRBV28
CDR3 protein: CSAQPGGNYEAFF; CDR3 DNA: TGCAGCGCCCAACCAGGGGGAAACTATGAAGCTTTCTTT; D gene: TRBD1; J gene: TRBJ1-1; clone size: NA; V gene: TRBV29-1
CDR3 protein: CASSLVGAADNSPLHF; CDR3 DNA: TGCGCCAGCAGCTTGGTTGGGGCCGCTGATAATTCACCCCTCCACTTT; D gene: NA; J gene: TRBJ1-6; clone size: NA; V gene: TRBV5-1
CDR3 protein: CASSYAKRDLPDTQYF; CDR3 DNA: TGTGCCAGCAGCTATGCGAAGCGGGACCTGCCAGATACGCAGTATTTT; D gene: TRBD2; J gene: TRBJ2-3; clone size: few; V gene: TRBV5-6
CDR3 protein: CATQGWTNEKLFF; CDR3 DNA: TGTGCCACCCAGGGGTGGACTAATGAAAAACTGTTTTTT; D gene: NA; J gene: TRBJ1-4; clone size: few; V gene: TRBV3-1
CDR3 protein: CSVGDTYEQYF; CDR3 DNA: TGCAGCGTTGGGGACACCTACGAGCAGTACTTC; D gene: NA; J gene: TRBJ2-7; clone size: many; V gene: TRBV29-1
CDR3 protein: CSAPQVGAREQYF; CDR3 DNA: TGCAGTGCTCCCCAAGTCGGGGCTCGAGAGCAGTACTTC; D gene: NA; J gene: TRBJ2-7; clone size: many; V gene: TRBV20-1
CDR3 protein: CASQGARVTDKEPQHF; CDR3 DNA: TGTGCCAGCCAGGGGGCGCGGGTGACCGACAAGGAGCCCCAGCATTTT; D gene: TRBD1; J gene: TRBJ1-5; clone size: NA; V gene: TRBV28
CDR3 protein: CASSEGQRDQPQHF; CDR3 DNA: TGCGCCAGCAGTGAGGGACAGCGGGATCAGCCCCAGCATTTT; D gene: NA; J gene: TRBJ1-5; clone size: few; V gene: TRBV10-2
CDR3 protein: CASSYLQGTIRTDTQFF; CDR3 DNA: TGTGCCAGCAGTTATCTACAGGGCACTATAAGGACAGATACGCAGTTTTTT; D gene: NA; J gene: TRBJ2-3; clone size: NA; V gene: TRBV6-5
CDR3 protein: CASSWGLATSYNEQFF; CDR3 DNA: TGTGCCAGCAGCTGGGGACTAGCGACGTCCTACAATGAGCAGTTCTTC; D gene: TRBD2; J gene: TRBJ2-1; clone size: few; V gene: TRBV7-9
CDR3 protein: CSAMVKDTQYF; CDR3 DNA: TGCAGTGCTATGGTGAAAGATACGCAGTATTTT; D gene: NA; J gene: TRBJ2-3; clone size: few; V gene: TRBV20-1
CDR3 protein: CASSYSPAASNEQFF; CDR3 DNA: TGTGCCAGCAGTTACTCCCCCGCGGCTAGCAATGAGCAGTTCTTC; D gene: NA; J gene: TRBJ2-1; clone size: few; V gene: TRBV6-5
CDR3 protein: CASSLTGGTYEQYF; CDR3 DNA: TGTGCCAGCAGCCTGACAGGGGGGACCTACGAGCAGTACTTC; D gene: TRBD1; J gene: TRBJ2-7; clone size: many; V gene: TRBV11-2
CDR3 protein: CASSQGGGGQFF; CDR3 DNA: TGTGCCAGCAGCCAAGGCGGGGGCGGGCAGTTCTTC; D gene: NA; J gene: TRBJ2-1; clone size: NA; V gene: TRBV3-1
CDR3 protein: CASSPLERDTQYF; CDR3 DNA: TGTGCCAGCAGCCCCCTAGAGAGAGATACGCAGTATTTT; D gene: NA; J gene: TRBJ2-3; clone size: few; V gene: TRBV7-8
CDR3 protein: CASSSPASIHEQYF; CDR3 DNA: TGTGCCAGCAGCTCGCCCGCTTCCATCCATGAGCAGTACTTC; D gene: NA; J gene: TRBJ2-7; clone size: NA; V gene: TRBV7-9
CDR3 protein: CASSFTRTALEQYF; CDR3 DNA: TGCGCCAGCAGCTTTACGCGGACGGCCCTAGAGCAGTACTTC; D gene: NA; J gene: TRBJ2-7; clone size: few; V gene: TRBV5-1
CDR3 protein: CSARGPQGEIHEQYF; CDR3 DNA: TGCAGTGCTAGAGGCCCTCAGGGGGAGATCCACGAGCAGTACTTC; D gene: TRBD1; J gene: TRBJ2-7; clone size: NA; V gene: TRBV20-1
CDR3 protein: CASSTREVPYEQYF; CDR3 DNA: TGCGCCAGCAGCACGCGGGAGGTCCCCTACGAGCAGTACTTC; D gene: TRBD2; J gene: TRBJ2-7; clone size: few; V gene: TRBV5-1
CDR3 protein: CASRLAGTSYNEQYF; CDR3 DNA: TGTGCCAGCAGACTAGCGGGGACGTCTTACAATGAGCAGTACTTC; D gene: TRBD2; J gene: TRBJ2-7; clone size: NA; V gene: TRBV6-1
CDR3 protein: CASRPSTRNEQFF; CDR3 DNA: TGTGCCAGCCGGCCCTCCACACGCAATGAGCAGTTCTTC; D gene: NA; J gene: TRBJ2-1; clone size: NA; V gene: TRBV7-8
CDR3 protein: CASSGTPSYEQYF; CDR3 DNA: TGTGCCAGCAGTGGGACACCCTCCTACGAGCAGTACTTC; D gene: NA; J gene: TRBJ2-7; clone size: few; V gene: TRBV25-1
CDR3 protein: CASSSGTSNQPQHF; CDR3 DNA: TGTGCCAGCAGTTCCGGCACTAGCAATCAGCCCCAGCATTTT; D gene: NA; J gene: TRBJ1-5; clone size: NA; V gene: TRBV27
CDR3 protein: CASSQVWQGPYEQYF; CDR3 DNA: TGTGCCAGCAGCCAAGTCTGGCAGGGTCCCTACGAGCAGTACTTC; D gene: NA; J gene: TRBJ2-7; clone size: NA; V gene: TRBV3-1
CDR3 protein: CASSAGFTSYEQYF; CDR3 DNA: TGTGCCAGCAGCGCCGGGTTTACCTCCTACGAGCAGTACTTC; D gene: NA; J gene: TRBJ2-7; clone size: NA; V gene: TRBV7-8
CDR3 protein: CASSLEGGVGQPQHF; CDR3 DNA: TGTGCCAGCAGTTTAGAGGGGGGCGTTGGACAGCCCCAGCATTTT; D gene: NA; J gene: TRBJ1-5; clone size: few; V gene: TRBV12-3/TRBV12-4
CDR3 protein: CASSYGPEATYGYTF; CDR3 DNA: TGCGCCAGCAGTTATGGACCCGAGGCAACTTATGGCTACACCTTC; D gene: NA; J gene: TRBJ1-2; clone size: many; V gene: TRBV5-1
CDR3 protein: CSANVGNEQFF; CDR3 DNA: TGCAGTGCTAATGTAGGAAATGAGCAGTTCTTC; D gene: NA; J gene: TRBJ2-1; clone size: NA; V gene: TRBV20-1
CDR3 protein: CSATVGLAGRGSYEQYF; CDR3 DNA: TGCAGTGCCACCGTAGGACTAGCGGGAAGGGGCTCCTACGAGCAGTACTTC; D gene: TRBD2; J gene: TRBJ2-7; clone size: NA; V gene: TRBV20-1
CDR3 protein: CSASRQPSYEQYF; CDR3 DNA: TGCAGTGCTAGTAGACAACCCTCCTACGAGCAGTACTTC; D gene: NA; J gene: TRBJ2-7; clone size: NA; V gene: TRBV20-1
CDR3 protein: CASSGGWVSQADTQYF; CDR3 DNA: TGTGCCAGCAGTGGCGGCTGGGTCAGTCAGGCAGATACGCAGTATTTT; D gene: NA; J gene: TRBJ2-3; clone size: few; V gene: TRBV28
CDR3 protein: CSVERGGLPRMNTEAFF; CDR3 DNA: TGCAGCGTTGAAAGAGGGGGTCTTCCTAGAATGAACACTGAAGCTTTCTTT; D gene: NA; J gene: TRBJ1-1; clone size: NA; V gene: TRBV29-1
CDR3 protein: CSARSLAGVMTDTQYF; CDR3 DNA: TGCAGTGCTAGGAGCCTAGCGGGAGTAATGACAGATACGCAGTATTTT; D gene: TRBD2; J gene: TRBJ2-3; clone size: NA; V gene: TRBV20-1
CDR3 protein: CAIGTSDNEQFF; CDR3 DNA: TGTGCCATCGGGACTAGCGACAATGAGCAGTTCTTC; D gene: TRBD2; J gene: TRBJ2-1; clone size: NA; V gene: TRBV10-3
CDR3 protein: CSASGVFVSVLNEQFF; CDR3 DNA: TGCAGTGCTTCCGGGGTTTTCGTATCGGTGTTAAATGAGCAGTTCTTC; D gene: NA; J gene: TRBJ2-1; clone size: few; V gene: TRBV20-1
CDR3 protein: CASSSSDGTGVEQYF; CDR3 DNA: TGTGCCAGCAGCTCCTCGGACGGGACAGGGGTGGAGCAGTACTTC; D gene: TRBD1; J gene: TRBJ2-5; clone size: NA; V gene: TRBV11-2
CDR3 protein: CSARMRGSGTQFF; CDR3 DNA: TGCAGTGCCCGTATGAGGGGATCCGGGACCCAGTTCTTC; D gene: NA; J gene: TRBJ2-1; clone size: NA; V gene: TRBV20-1